This entry lists 23 T cell receptor beta chains sequenced from one sample in a study of CD8+ T cells in alopecia areata. Reverse transcription of extracted RNA yielded cDNA, which provided the sequencing template. Measured with immunoSEQ multiplex PCR; TCRdb has only the in-frame clones, and not every one. The sample shows some 220,000 clones, more than 45% of them seen only once. Regarding treatment: oral pan-JAK inhibitor, 5-10 mg twice daily. Sequencing was performed on CD4+ T cells sorted from blood, taken at week 4, from a patient treated with tofacitinib. All receptors come from a human donor with alopecia areata.

This clone turned up a few times. The chain carries TRBV18 and TRBJ2-2, with D perhaps TRBD1 or TRBD2 (5 bases each). Trimming removed 5 bases at V and 3 bases at J, with 10 bases between. The CDR3 extends over 14 amino acids. In germline, CDR1 is KGHSH, CDR2 LQKENI. The CDR3 DNA follows: TGTGCCAGCTCAGGGACGGGCGACACCGGGGAGCTGTTTTTT. Translation gives CASSGTGDTGELFF.

The chain carries TRBV29-1 and TRBJ2-7, with D unresolved. Germline lookup yields CDR1 SQVTM and CDR2 ANQGSEA. V lost 5 bases and J 0 bases, leaving 8 bases between the germline ends. CDR3 length equals 12 residues. The CDR3 region is CSVKVSSYEQYF. The CDR3 DNA reads as TGCAGCGTTAAAGTCAGCTCCTACGAGCAGTACTTC.

J is TRBJ2-3 and V is TRBV7-2; possible D gene TRBD2, 6 bases. Between the trimmed V and J ends, which lost 6 bases and 1 base, there was a span of 14 bases. Germline V gene sequence: CDR1 SGHTA, CDR2 FQGNSA. The CDR3 extends over 15 amino acids. CDR3 in amino acids: CASRLGGIGTDTQYF. The CDR3 nucleotides are TGTGCCAGCAGACTTGGGGGGATCGGCACAGATACGCAGTATTTT.

The V and J genes are TRBV4-2 and TRBJ2-5, with 10 bases that match TRBD2. This CDR3 contains 16 residues. J gave up 4 bases and V 0 bases, and 5 bases lay outside the gene matches. Looked up from germline, CDR1 is LGHNA and CDR2 is YNFKEQ. The CDR3 DNA sequence: TGTGCCAGCAGCCAAGATATGAGCGGGGGGGTAGAGACCCAGTACTTC. Protein sequence: CASSQDMSGGVETQYF.

V and J are TRBV30 and TRBJ1-1; no clear D. Deletions cut 0 bases from V and 5 bases from J, with 13 bases between. The germline gives CDR1 GTSNPN, CDR2 SVGIG (reference sequence). CDR3 length equals 14 residues. CDR3 DNA sequence: TGTGCCTGGAGTGTGGGAGGCCCCAGGACTGAAGCTTTCTTT. Amino acid sequence: CAWSVGGPRTEAFF.

This clone was found once. The chain is built from TRBV14 and TRBJ2-1; D ambiguous. Germline V gives CDR1 SGHDN, CDR2 FVKESK. This CDR3 has 15 residues. V dropped 4 bases and J dropped 4 bases, with 14 bases sitting between them. The CDR3 DNA sequence: TGTGCCAGCAGCCCCGGCCGGCAGGCGTACAATGAGCAGTTCTTC. It is translated as CASSPGRQAYNEQFF. Combining the CDR3 with reference TRBV14 and TRBJ2-1 gives the whole variable domain EAGVTQFPSHSVIEKGQTVTLRCDPISGHDNLYWYRRVMGKEIKFLLHFVKESKQDESGMPNNRFLAERTGGTYSTLKVQPAELEDSGVYFCASSPGRQAYNEQFFGPGTRLTVL.

This clone was detected a few times. The V gene is TRBV30, the J gene TRBJ1-3; possibly TRBD1 for D (5 bases). This CDR3 has 14 residues. Germline CDR1 and CDR2: GTSNPN and SVGIG (reference sequence). Trimming removed 3 bases from V and 0 bases from J, with 9 bases in between. The CDR3 DNA follows: TGTGCCTGGAGAACAGGCATCTCTGGAAACACCATATATTTT. Protein product: CAWRTGISGNTIYF.

This clone was counted a few times. The CDR3 loop is CASSPKTGSSYNEQFF. CDR3 DNA: TGTGCCAGCAGCCCAAAGACTGGTAGCTCCTACAATGAGCAGTTCTTC. V gene TRBV7-6 combines with J gene TRBJ2-1; D unresolved. This CDR3 is built from 16 residues. With 5 bases removed from V and 0 bases from J, the gap between germline ends came to 14 bases. Germline V gene data show CDR1 as SGHVS and CDR2 as FNYEAQ.

The chain is built from TRBV30 and TRBJ1-1, with 9 bases aligning to TRBD1. Germline trimming cut 7 bases from V and 2 bases from J; bases unmatched to any gene: 8. CDR1 and CDR2 from the germline V gene are GTSNPN and SVGIG (reference sequence). There are 14 residues in the CDR3. The CDR3 region has the DNA TGTGCCTTCTCCGGGACAGGGCCAAACACTGAAGCTTTCTTT. Amino acids: CAFSGTGPNTEAFF.

V usage is TRBV27 and J usage is TRBJ2-5, with D tentatively TRBD2 (6 bases). The ends were cut back, 2 bases at V and 5 bases at J, with 18 bases in the middle. The CDR3 extends over 16 amino acids. Germline loops: CDR1 MNHEY, CDR2 SMNVEV (reference sequence). In DNA, the CDR3 is TGTGCCAGCAGTTTAGGGGACTCCCACCGGGGGGAGACCCAGTACTTC. Amino acids: CASSLGDSHRGETQYF.

The CDR3, as DNA: TGCGCCAGCAGCTTGGGACAGGCTAGCTCCTACGAGCAGTACTTC. Amino acid sequence: CASSLGQASSYEQYF. The V and J genes are TRBV5-1 and TRBJ2-7, with D possibly TRBD1 on 6 matching bases. In germline, CDR1 is SGHRS, CDR2 YFSETQ. V lost 0 bases and J lost 0, with 10 bases in between. The CDR3 is made up of 15 amino acids.

The chain combines TRBV9 with TRBJ1-1; D is perhaps TRBD1 (6 bases). The V and J ends lost 1 base and 1 base respectively, with 11 bases between them. The CDR3 length is 15 residues. Per the germline V gene, CDR1 is SGDLS and CDR2 is YYNGEE. DNA of the CDR3: TGTGCCAGCAGCGTACTTACAGGGCAGAACACTGAAGCTTTCTTT. It codes for CASSVLTGQNTEAFF.

The J gene is TRBJ1-2, the V gene TRBV4-3, with unresolved D. Germline V lookup: CDR1 LGHNA, CDR2 YSLEER. CDR3 length: 15 residues. Trimming removed 1 base at V and 8 bases at J, with 17 bases between. DNA of the CDR3: TGCGCCAGCAGCCAAGCGGCCAGAATAGGAGGCGGCTACACCTTC. It is translated as CASSQAARIGGGYTF.

A note on this clone: The sample carries other DNA sequences with the same CDR3. The chain combines TRBV29-1 with TRBJ1-1; no reliable D call. CDR3 length: 11 amino acids. Per germline, CDR1 SQVTM and CDR2 ANQGSEA. The V end lost 3 bases, the J end lost 4 bases, and 6 bases lay between the germline ends. The CDR3 here is CSVDRSTEAFF. The CDR3 nucleotides are TGCAGCGTTGATAGGAGCACTGAAGCTTTCTTT.

The chain joins TRBV30 to TRBJ1-2; D is unclear. CDR3 size: 13 residues. Germline V gives CDR1 GTSNPN, CDR2 SVGIG (reference sequence). V lost 0 bases, J lost 3 bases, and 8 bases lay in between. The CDR3 DNA sequence: TGTGCCTGGAGTGTCCGATCCGACTATGGCTACACCTTC. Encoded protein: CAWSVRSDYGYTF.

The sample holds a few counts of this clone. The chain links TRBV11-2 to TRBJ2-4; 9 bases are shared with TRBD2. V lost 5 bases and J lost 15; bases outside the gene matches: 8. In germline, CDR1 is SGHAT, CDR2 FQNNGV. The CDR3 is 12 amino acids. The CDR3 sequence is CASSLLAGARYF. Here the CDR3 DNA reads TGTGCCAGCAGCCTATTAGCGGGGGCTAGGTACTTC.

The chain uses TRBV20-1 and TRBJ2-7; no definite D call. Germline CDR1 and CDR2: DFQATT and SNEGSKA (reference sequence). The CDR3 totals 11 residues. The V end was cut by 6 bases, the J end by 6 bases, with 12 bases between. The CDR3 sequence: CSAAPNSEQYF. CDR3 coding DNA: TGCAGTGCCGCTCCAAACAGCGAGCAGTACTTC.

This sequence joins TRBV30 and TRBJ2-1, with D possibly being TRBD1 or TRBD2 (5 bases each). V shed 1 base and J shed 0 bases, with 10 bases lying between them. The germline V gene has CDR1 GTSNPN and CDR2 SVGIG (reference sequence). The CDR3 covers 15 residues. In DNA form, the CDR3 reads TGTGCCTGGAGTGGGGGACGGAGCTCCTACAATGAGCAGTTCTTC. Translation: CAWSGGRSSYNEQFF. The variable domain in full, with the rest retrieved from reference TRBV30 and TRBJ2-1, is SQTIHQWPATLVQPVGSPLSLECTVEGTSNPNLYWYRQAAGRGLQLLFYSVGIGQISSEVPQNLSASRPQDRQFILSSKKLLLSDSGFYLCAWSGGRSSYNEQFFGPGTRLTVL.

This CDR3 reads CAGTQGGSSGANVLTF. DNA of the CDR3: TGTGCCGGAACGCAGGGGGGATCCTCTGGGGCCAACGTCCTGACTTTC. This chain joins TRBV6-6 and TRBJ2-6, with TRBD1 as a possible D gene (7 bases). Germline V lookup: CDR1 MNHNY, CDR2 SVGAGI (reference sequence). This CDR3 is 16 amino acids long. V shed 11 bases and J shed 0 bases, with 17 bases lying between them.

This clone was observed a few times. This rearrangement joins TRBV7-9 to TRBJ1-1, with TRBD1 as a possible D gene (6 bases). CDR3 length equals 13 residues. The germline V gene has CDR1 SEHNR and CDR2 FQNEAQ (reference sequence). V was clipped by 8 bases and J by 4 bases, with 14 bases between them. The CDR3 sequence is CASGLQGSTEAFF. The CDR3 region has the DNA TGTGCCAGCGGCCTTCAGGGGAGCACTGAAGCTTTCTTT.

This clone was seen a handful of times. The rearrangement links TRBV27 to TRBJ2-3; 9 bases are a match to TRBD2. The V and J ends lost 4 bases and 2 bases, in that order; junction bases with no gene match: 4. The CDR3 loop spans 15 amino acids. The V gene's germline CDR1 is MNHEY and CDR2 SMNVEV (reference sequence). In DNA, the CDR3 is TGTGCCAGCAGTTATAGCGGGGGTTACACAGATACGCAGTATTTT. Translation: CASSYSGGYTDTQYF.

Only a few counts were recorded for this clone. This chain connects TRBV30 to TRBJ1-1; D unresolved. Germline V gives CDR1 GTSNPN, CDR2 SVGIG (reference sequence). The CDR3 has 12 amino acids. Deletions cut 2 bases from V and 4 bases from J, with 8 bases between. The CDR3 DNA reads TGTGCCTGGAGTCGTCTCGGCACTGAAGCTTTCTTT. Translation gives CAWSRLGTEAFF.

The V and J genes are TRBV29-1 and TRBJ1-5, with D maybe TRBD1 (5 bases). Trimming stripped 4 bases from V and 4 bases from J, with 8 bases between. The CDR3 extends over 12 amino acids. Per the germline V gene, CDR1 is SQVTM and CDR2 is ANQGSEA. CDR3 bases: TGCAGCGTTGCGCAGGGTAATCAGCCCCAGCATTTT. It specifies CSVAQGNQPQHF. Full variable domain (outside the CDR3, taken from reference TRBV29-1 and TRBJ1-5): SAVISQKPSRDICQRGTSLTIQCQVDSQVTMMFWYRQQPGQSLTLIATANQGSEATYESGFVIDKFPISRPNLTFSTLTVSNMSPEDSSIYLCSVAQGNQPQHFGDGTRLSIL.